Below, 27 T cell receptor beta chains from the same sample are listed, as sequenced in a study of CXCR3-negative and CXCR3-positive naive CD8 T cells. Their target antigens are unknown. The study made its TRB cDNA libraries by 5' RACE, adding UMI labels. TCRdb reprocessed the 5' RACE reads and keeps a single row for each CDR3 protein, giving no DNA. This sample's table reports 85,000 to 130,000 distinct CDR3 sequences. Study outcomes and limitations: For CXCR3-positive naive cells, TRB CDR3s were more hydrophobic than those of CXCR3-negative naive cells.

Sequences were obtained from naive CXCR3+ CD8+ T cells from blood. Indicated subset: CD45RO-CCR7+CD27+CD95- naive CD8+ T cells expressing CXCR3 (TNR3+). These receptors were collected from a human donor in good health. Some clones in this sample may be carry-over from other donors' samples.

V gene TRBV7-6 combines with J gene TRBJ2-3. This CDR3 is built from 13 residues. The germline V gene encodes CDR1 SGHVS and CDR2 FNYEAQ. CDR3 sequence reads: CASSLVSADTQYF.

The rearrangement links TRBV11-2 to TRBJ1-4. CDR3 length: 14 amino acids. CDR1 and CDR2 from the germline V gene are SGHAT and FQNNGV. The CDR3 loop reads CASSFTRLGEKLFF.

The V gene is TRBV6-5, the J gene TRBJ2-1. CDR3 length equals 12 residues. CDR1 is MNHEY and CDR2 is SVGAGI in the germline V gene. CDR3 sequence: CASSYTGNEQFF.

The chain joins TRBV7-7 to TRBJ2-5; TCRdb outputs TRBD1, but without DNA this stays unchecked. This CDR3 is 14 amino acids long. Germline V gene data show CDR1 as SSHAT and CDR2 as FNYEAQ (reference sequence). CDR3: CASSFPGEQETQYF.

The chain joins TRBV27 to TRBJ1-2; TCRdb returns TRBD1, unconfirmable since there is no DNA. Germline CDR1 reads MNHEY; CDR2 reads SMNVEV (reference sequence). This CDR3 is built from 15 residues. CDR3 region: CAGSLEYRDVYGYTF.

CDR3 sequence: CASSLWVTDTQYF. The chain recombines TRBV12-3 or TRBV12-4 with TRBJ2-3. CDR3 size: 13 residues.

V gene TRBV9 combines with J gene TRBJ1-1. The length of the CDR3 is 15 residues. Germline loops: CDR1 SGDLS, CDR2 YYNGEE. CDR3 sequence: CASSVAAFGGTEAFF.

The V gene is TRBV29-1, the J gene TRBJ2-7; TCRdb calls TRBD2, which cannot be checked without DNA. Germline assignment: CDR1 SQVTM and CDR2 ANQGSEA. This CDR3 region has 13 residues. The CDR3 loop is CSVLAIDGYEQYF.

The chain links TRBV25-1 to TRBJ1-2. The CDR3 sequence is 13 residues long. The germline V gene encodes CDR1 MGHDK and CDR2 SYGVNS. The CDR3: CASSTSGTDGYTF.

The chain is built from TRBV28 and TRBJ2-5; TCRdb names TRBD2, which stays unverified in the absence of DNA. Germline-derived CDR1 and CDR2 are MDHEN and SYDVKM. The CDR3 spans 16 residues. The CDR3 protein is CASSPSRRGAGETQYF.

The chain carries TRBV20-1 and TRBJ1-6; TCRdb lists TRBD1, though no DNA is available to test this call. Germline-derived CDR1 and CDR2 are DFQATT and SNEGSKA (reference sequence). This CDR3 is built from 15 residues. CDR3 sequence: CSARVDSEVGSPLHF.

The gene calls are TRBV7-7 and TRBJ2-5; TCRdb's D call of TRBD2 is untestable without DNA. CDR1 SSHAT and CDR2 FNYEAQ come from the germline V gene (reference sequence). CDR3 length equals 15 residues. CDR3 sequence: CASSPLAGVQETQYF.

This chain joins TRBV28 and TRBJ2-3. There are 13 residues in the CDR3. Germline V gives CDR1 MDHEN, CDR2 SYDVKM. The CDR3 is CASSSAITDTQYF.

This rearrangement joins TRBV28 to TRBJ2-1. CDR1 and CDR2 (germline): MDHEN, SYDVKM. This CDR3 region has 16 residues. CDR3 residues: CASSFLEGSSYNEQFF.

CDR3 residues: CASRDKSSYEQYF. This chain connects TRBV28 to TRBJ2-7. The CDR3 has 13 amino acids. Germline CDR1 is MDHEN and CDR2 is SYDVKM.

V and J are TRBV20-1 and TRBJ2-3; TCRdb lists TRBD1, though no DNA is available to test this call. Per germline, CDR1 DFQATT and CDR2 SNEGSKA (reference sequence). The CDR3 covers 17 residues. The CDR3 spells CSARGFYRDGATDTQYF.

The chain combines TRBV15 with TRBJ2-1; the TRBD1 assignment by TCRdb is unverifiable without DNA. CDR3 length: 14 residues. The germline V gene has CDR1 LNHNV and CDR2 YYDKDF (reference sequence). CDR3 in amino acids: CATGERGRDNEQFF. Using reference TRBV15 and TRBJ2-1 for the parts outside the CDR3, the full variable domain is DAMVIQNPRYQVTQFGKPVTLSCSQTLNHNVMYWYQQKSSQAPKLLFHYYDKDFNNEADTPDNFQSRRPNTSFCFLDIRSPGLGDTAMYLCATGERGRDNEQFFGPGTRLTVL.

The chain's CDR3 is CSAFTGGEDYGYTF. V is TRBV20-1 and J is TRBJ1-2; TCRdb's D gene call, TRBD1, goes unchecked for lack of DNA. Germline loops: CDR1 DFQATT, CDR2 SNEGSKA (reference sequence). The CDR3 sequence is 14 residues long.

The V call is TRBV12-3 or TRBV12-4, the J call TRBJ2-1. The CDR3 is made up of 11 amino acids. The CDR3 sequence: CASRSYNEQLF.

This chain joins TRBV12-3 or TRBV12-4 and TRBJ2-1; the TCRdb call, TRBD1, lacks DNA for checking. The CDR3 runs to 15 residues. The CDR3 region is CASSLIRGHYNEQFF.

V and J are TRBV29-1 and TRBJ2-3; without DNA, the TCRdb call of TRBD1 cannot be checked. Germline-derived CDR1 and CDR2 are SQVTM and ANQGSEA. The CDR3 extends over 13 amino acids. The CDR3 reads CSVDEGAGDTQYF.

This chain uses TRBV29-1 with TRBJ1-2; TCRdb gives TRBD1 as the D gene, but with no DNA this cannot be confirmed. Germline-derived CDR1 and CDR2 are SQVTM and ANQGSEA. This CDR3 has 12 residues. The CDR3 loop is CSVPGWEYGYTF.

V gene TRBV19 combines with J gene TRBJ1-6. CDR1 is LNHDA and CDR2 is SQIVND in the germline V gene (reference sequence). The CDR3 has 16 amino acids. CDR3 protein: CASSITGVSYNSPLHF.

The chain has TRBV14 and TRBJ2-7; TCRdb picks TRBD1, but there is no DNA to check that call. Germline lookup yields CDR1 SGHDN and CDR2 FVKESK. The CDR3 has 15 residues. The chain's CDR3 is CASSPWGQVTYEQYF.

This sequence joins TRBV11-2 and TRBJ2-5; TCRdb selects TRBD2, and the lack of DNA leaves this call unchecked. This CDR3 comprises 18 residues. Germline CDR1 SGHAT, CDR2 FQNNGV. The CDR3 sequence: CASSLAPDLLASQETQYF.

The rearrangement links TRBV29-1 to TRBJ2-5; checking the TCRdb D call of TRBD2 is not possible without DNA. Germline CDR1 SQVTM, CDR2 ANQGSEA. This CDR3 has 14 residues. The CDR3 here is CSVEDRAFQETQYF.

The chain joins TRBV6-5 to TRBJ1-2; absent DNA, TCRdb's TRBD1 call cannot be checked. CDR1 is MNHEY, CDR2 SVGAGI, per germline. This CDR3 comprises 13 residues. CDR3 protein: CASGAGDNYGYTF.